These T cell receptor beta chains were read from a single sample in a study of beta chain features in type 1 diabetes. The data were produced by immunoSEQ multiplex PCR, yet TCRdb's version contains in-frame clones alone and is incomplete. The table shows about 340,000 clones, with around 9% occurring only once. The specimen sequenced was central memory CD4+ T cells from blood. The source is a man aged 25-45 years with type 1 diabetes. Each CDR3 is given with its conserved first and last residue. Fields, in order: CDR3 protein, CDR3 DNA, D gene, clone size, V gene, J gene. The D gene is left open where the match is weak. Size tells how often a clone was seen (once, few, many) or the class of an expanded clone, and some rows leave it out.

CDR3aa: CASSQIRDAEAFF
CDR3nt: TGTGCCAGCAGTCAGATCAGGGACGCTGAAGCTTTCTTT
d_gene: .
abundance: .
v_gene: TRBV27
j_gene: TRBJ1-1

CDR3aa: CASSVEQGDNYGYTF
CDR3nt: TGTGCCAGCAGTGTGGAACAGGGCGATAACTATGGCTACACCTTC
d_gene: .
abundance: once
v_gene: TRBV2
j_gene: TRBJ1-2

CDR3aa: CATDRERGNTEAFF
CDR3nt: TGTGCCACGGACAGGGAAAGGGGGAACACTGAAGCTTTCTTT
d_gene: TRBD1
abundance: few
v_gene: TRBV7-9
j_gene: TRBJ1-1

CDR3aa: CASSLRRNTEAFF
CDR3nt: TGTGCCAGCAGCTTACGAAGAAACACTGAAGCTTTCTTT
d_gene: .
abundance: .
v_gene: TRBV7-2
j_gene: TRBJ1-1

CDR3aa: CASSLTSGVRNEQFF
CDR3nt: TGTGCCAGCAGCTTGACTAGCGGGGTCAGGAATGAGCAGTTCTTC
d_gene: TRBD2
abundance: .
v_gene: TRBV7-9
j_gene: TRBJ2-1

CDR3aa: CASSFQAYGYTF
CDR3nt: TGTGCCAGCAGTTTCCAGGCCTATGGCTACACCTTC
d_gene: .
abundance: .
v_gene: TRBV28
j_gene: TRBJ1-2

CDR3aa: CASSYSDRMEQYF
CDR3nt: TGTGCCAGCAGTTACTCGGATCGAATGGAGCAGTACTTC
d_gene: .
abundance: .
v_gene: TRBV6-5
j_gene: TRBJ2-7

CDR3aa: CASSLLAGLHNEQFF
CDR3nt: TGTGCCAGCAGCCTACTAGCGGGGCTACACAATGAGCAGTTCTTC
d_gene: TRBD2
abundance: many
v_gene: TRBV28
j_gene: TRBJ2-1

CDR3aa: CASSRTGTGQYNEQFF
CDR3nt: TGTGCCAGCAGCCGAACCGGGACAGGGCAATACAATGAGCAGTTCTTC
d_gene: TRBD1
abundance: few
v_gene: TRBV7-2
j_gene: TRBJ2-1

CDR3aa: CASSTRDRFEKLFF
CDR3nt: TGTGCCAGTAGTACCCGCGACAGGTTTGAAAAACTGTTTTTT
d_gene: .
abundance: few
v_gene: TRBV19
j_gene: TRBJ1-4

CDR3aa: CASKERKQNTGELFF
CDR3nt: TGTGCCAGCAAAGAAAGGAAACAAAACACCGGGGAGCTGTTTTTT
d_gene: .
abundance: .
v_gene: TRBV6-6
j_gene: TRBJ2-2

CDR3aa: CAFLTSGGNNEQFF
CDR3nt: TGTGCCTTCCTGACTAGCGGGGGGAACAATGAGCAGTTCTTC
d_gene: TRBD2
abundance: .
v_gene: TRBV30
j_gene: TRBJ2-1

CDR3aa: CAASRDRGANEKLFF
CDR3nt: TGTGCCGCGTCCCGGGACAGGGGAGCTAATGAAAAACTGTTTTTT
d_gene: TRBD1
abundance: .
v_gene: TRBV10-3
j_gene: TRBJ1-4

CDR3aa: CASSLGDVGQSYGYTF
CDR3nt: TGTGCCAGCAGCTTGGGCGATGTGGGACAGAGCTATGGCTACACCTTC
d_gene: TRBD1
abundance: few
v_gene: TRBV5-6
j_gene: TRBJ1-2

CDR3aa: CASSEGGGTDTQYF
CDR3nt: TGTGCCAGCAGTGAAGGCGGGGGCACAGATACGCAGTATTTT
d_gene: .
abundance: few
v_gene: TRBV2
j_gene: TRBJ2-3

CDR3aa: CASSLEQGIQYF
CDR3nt: TGTGCCAGCAGTTTGGAGCAGGGAATCCAGTACTTC
d_gene: .
abundance: many
v_gene: TRBV28
j_gene: TRBJ2-5

CDR3aa: CAWSWKANYGYTF
CDR3nt: TGTGCCTGGAGTTGGAAAGCAAACTATGGCTACACCTTC
d_gene: .
abundance: few
v_gene: TRBV30
j_gene: TRBJ1-2

CDR3aa: CASSTRTGEGQPQHF
CDR3nt: TGTGCCAGCAGCACCCGGACAGGGGAAGGTCAGCCCCAGCATTTT
d_gene: TRBD1
abundance: .
v_gene: TRBV7-2
j_gene: TRBJ1-5

CDR3aa: CASSELAGAYQETQYF
CDR3nt: TGTGCCAGCAGTGAACTAGCGGGGGCCTACCAAGAGACCCAGTACTTC
d_gene: TRBD2
abundance: .
v_gene: TRBV25-1
j_gene: TRBJ2-5

CDR3aa: CASSPGTGPVYEQYF
CDR3nt: TGTGCCAGCAGTCCTGGGACAGGCCCTGTCTACGAGCAGTACTTC
d_gene: TRBD1
abundance: .
v_gene: TRBV28
j_gene: TRBJ2-7

CDR3aa: CSARDRKTQYF
CDR3nt: TGCAGTGCTAGAGATAGGAAGACCCAGTACTTC
d_gene: .
abundance: few
v_gene: TRBV20-1
j_gene: TRBJ2-5

CDR3aa: CASWRADSYEQYF
CDR3nt: TGTGCCAGCTGGCGGGCCGACTCCTACGAGCAGTACTTC
d_gene: .
abundance: few
v_gene: TRBV28
j_gene: TRBJ2-7

CDR3aa: CASSLGAGRASYEQYF
CDR3nt: TGTGCCAGCAGCTTAGGGGCAGGGCGTGCCTCCTACGAGCAGTACTTC
d_gene: .
abundance: few
v_gene: TRBV7-9
j_gene: TRBJ2-7

CDR3aa: CASSLVGGIGTEAFF
CDR3nt: TGTGCCAGCAGCTTAGTTGGAGGGATCGGCACTGAAGCTTTCTTT
d_gene: .
abundance: .
v_gene: TRBV11-2
j_gene: TRBJ1-1

CDR3aa: CATGSGTGVYGYTF
CDR3nt: TGTGCCACCGGTTCAGGGACAGGCGTCTATGGCTACACCTTC
d_gene: TRBD1
abundance: many
v_gene: TRBV15
j_gene: TRBJ1-2

CDR3aa: CSVEFGTGLNTEAFF
CDR3nt: TGCAGCGTTGAATTTGGGACAGGGTTGAACACTGAAGCTTTCTTT
d_gene: TRBD1
abundance: .
v_gene: TRBV29-1
j_gene: TRBJ1-1

CDR3aa: CAGEGAGNTIYF
CDR3nt: TGTGCCGGGGAGGGGGCTGGAAACACCATATATTTT
d_gene: .
abundance: .
v_gene: TRBV30
j_gene: TRBJ1-3

CDR3aa: CASSPAVGARDGYTF
CDR3nt: TGTGCCAGCAGCCCCGCCGTGGGGGCGCGGGATGGCTACACCTTC
d_gene: .
abundance: .
v_gene: TRBV7-2
j_gene: TRBJ1-2

CDR3aa: CASSDGAGGADTQYF
CDR3nt: TGTGCCAGCAGTGATGGAGCGGGGGGGGCAGATACGCAGTATTTT
d_gene: TRBD2
abundance: few
v_gene: TRBV2
j_gene: TRBJ2-3

CDR3aa: CASRRTSSKQFF
CDR3nt: TGTGCCAGCAGGCGAACCTCAAGTAAGCAGTTCTTC
d_gene: .
abundance: few
v_gene: TRBV6-5
j_gene: TRBJ2-1

CDR3aa: CSVRRRDYEQYF
CDR3nt: TGCAGCGTTCGACGCAGGGACTACGAGCAGTACTTC
d_gene: .
abundance: few
v_gene: TRBV29-1
j_gene: TRBJ2-7

CDR3aa: CASSPRDGQSSGANVLTF
CDR3nt: TGTGCCAGCAGTCCCCGGGATGGGCAAAGCTCTGGGGCCAACGTCCTGACTTTC
d_gene: .
abundance: .
v_gene: TRBV25-1
j_gene: TRBJ2-6

CDR3aa: CASSSNDRGQPQHF
CDR3nt: TGTGCCAGCTCATCAAATGACAGGGGTCAGCCCCAGCATTTT
d_gene: TRBD1
abundance: few
v_gene: TRBV18
j_gene: TRBJ1-5

CDR3aa: CASSSQTGSGGYTF
CDR3nt: TGTGCCAGCAGCTCCCAAACAGGGAGCGGAGGCTACACCTTC
d_gene: .
abundance: .
v_gene: TRBV7-2
j_gene: TRBJ1-2

CDR3aa: CASSVAGTDTQYF
CDR3nt: TGTGCCAGCAGCGTAGCGGGCACAGATACGCAGTATTTT
d_gene: .
abundance: few
v_gene: TRBV14
j_gene: TRBJ2-3

CDR3aa: CASSQGRDYGYTF
CDR3nt: TGTGCCAGCAGCCAGGGCAGGGACTATGGCTACACCTTC
d_gene: .
abundance: .
v_gene: TRBV7-2
j_gene: TRBJ1-2

CDR3aa: CASSLEAGSYEQYF
CDR3nt: TGTGCCAGCAGCTTAGAGGCAGGCTCCTACGAGCAGTACTTC
d_gene: .
abundance: .
v_gene: TRBV13
j_gene: TRBJ2-7

CDR3aa: CASRGQGSNEKLFF
CDR3nt: TGCGCCAGCAGGGGACAGGGATCTAATGAAAAACTGTTTTTT
d_gene: TRBD1
abundance: many
v_gene: TRBV5-1
j_gene: TRBJ1-4

CDR3aa: CASSLLGQGAGGYTF
CDR3nt: TGTGCCAGCAGCTTGCTGGGACAGGGGGCGGGTGGCTACACCTTC
d_gene: TRBD1
abundance: .
v_gene: TRBV5-6
j_gene: TRBJ1-2

CDR3aa: CSETGQARNTEAFF
CDR3nt: TGCAGCGAAACGGGACAGGCGCGGAACACTGAAGCTTTCTTT
d_gene: TRBD1
abundance: many
v_gene: TRBV29-1
j_gene: TRBJ1-1

CDR3aa: CASSLEARTEAFF
CDR3nt: TGCGCCAGCAGCTTGGAGGCCCGCACTGAAGCTTTCTTT
d_gene: .
abundance: .
v_gene: TRBV5-1
j_gene: TRBJ1-1

CDR3aa: CSVVSQNEQFF
CDR3nt: TGCAGCGTTGTGTCGCAAAATGAGCAGTTCTTC
d_gene: .
abundance: many
v_gene: TRBV29-1
j_gene: TRBJ2-1

CDR3aa: CASSVAGQGGQETQYF
CDR3nt: TGTGCCAGCAGTGTGGCGGGACAGGGAGGACAAGAGACCCAGTACTTC
d_gene: TRBD1
abundance: .
v_gene: TRBV6-1
j_gene: TRBJ2-5

CDR3aa: CSGGTGVGEKLFF
CDR3nt: TGCAGCGGGGGGACAGGGGTCGGTGAAAAACTGTTTTTT
d_gene: TRBD1
abundance: few
v_gene: TRBV29-1
j_gene: TRBJ1-4

CDR3aa: CASSYEAIAKNIQYF
CDR3nt: TGTGCCAGCAGTTACGAAGCGATAGCCAAAAACATTCAGTACTTC
d_gene: .
abundance: few
v_gene: TRBV6-6
j_gene: TRBJ2-4

CDR3aa: CASGDSSSGLGGTQYF
CDR3nt: TGTGCCAGCGGGGACAGCTCCTCTGGGCTCGGCGGGACCCAGTACTTC
d_gene: TRBD1
abundance: .
v_gene: TRBV6-6
j_gene: TRBJ2-5

CDR3aa: CASSYDINYGYTF
CDR3nt: TGTGCCAGCAGTTATGACATCAACTATGGCTACACCTTC
d_gene: .
abundance: few
v_gene: TRBV2
j_gene: TRBJ1-2

CDR3aa: CASSVWETQYF
CDR3nt: TGTGCCAGCAGCGTATGGGAGACCCAGTACTTC
d_gene: .
abundance: .
v_gene: TRBV7-9
j_gene: TRBJ2-5

CDR3aa: CAWSPGRSTDTQYF
CDR3nt: TGTGCCTGGAGTCCGGGACGGTCCACAGATACGCAGTATTTT
d_gene: .
abundance: .
v_gene: TRBV30
j_gene: TRBJ2-3

CDR3aa: CASSLEGDNEKLFF
CDR3nt: TGTGCCAGCAGCTTAGAGGGGGATAATGAAAAACTGTTTTTT
d_gene: .
abundance: few
v_gene: TRBV7-9
j_gene: TRBJ1-4

CDR3aa: CAWDLSSGANVLTF
CDR3nt: TGTGCCTGGGACCTCTCCTCTGGGGCCAACGTCCTGACTTTC
d_gene: .
abundance: .
v_gene: TRBV30
j_gene: TRBJ2-6

CDR3aa: CASSFDVFISGNTIYF
CDR3nt: TGTGCCAGCAGCTTTGACGTGTTCATCTCTGGAAACACCATATATTTT
d_gene: .
abundance: few
v_gene: TRBV11-2
j_gene: TRBJ1-3

CDR3aa: CAQTGGDRNTGELFF
CDR3nt: TGCGCTCAAACCGGAGGAGACAGAAACACCGGGGAGCTGTTTTTT
d_gene: .
abundance: .
v_gene: TRBV29-1
j_gene: TRBJ2-2

CDR3aa: CAISESVRSGASTDTQYF
CDR3nt: TGTGCCATCAGTGAGTCGGTGCGGAGCGGGGCTAGCACAGATACGCAGTATTTT
d_gene: TRBD2
abundance: few
v_gene: TRBV10-3
j_gene: TRBJ2-3

CDR3aa: CASSLTGGNEQFF
CDR3nt: TGCGCCAGCAGCTTAACCGGGGGCAATGAGCAGTTCTTC
d_gene: .
abundance: .
v_gene: TRBV5-1
j_gene: TRBJ2-1

CDR3aa: CASSHKDRAEQYF
CDR3nt: TGCGCCAGCAGCCACAAAGACAGGGCCGAGCAGTACTTC
d_gene: TRBD1
abundance: .
v_gene: TRBV23-1
j_gene: TRBJ2-7

CDR3aa: CASSLQPIASNQPQHF
CDR3nt: TGTGCCAGCTCACTACAGCCTATAGCTAGCAATCAGCCCCAGCATTTT
d_gene: .
abundance: few
v_gene: TRBV18
j_gene: TRBJ1-5

CDR3aa: CASSPLRGGETQYF
CDR3nt: TGTGCCAGCAGTCCGCTTCGGGGGGGAGAGACCCAGTACTTC
d_gene: TRBD2
abundance: .
v_gene: TRBV6-6
j_gene: TRBJ2-5

CDR3aa: CASSRTDRSGEQYF
CDR3nt: TGTGCCAGCAGCCGAACGGACAGGTCCGGCGAGCAGTACTTC
d_gene: TRBD1
abundance: few
v_gene: TRBV14
j_gene: TRBJ2-7

CDR3aa: CASSPSRNKYF
CDR3nt: TGCGCCAGCAGCCCCTCCAGGAACAAGTACTTC
d_gene: .
abundance: .
v_gene: TRBV4-3
j_gene: TRBJ2-5